The 24 T cell receptor beta chains given below trace back to one sample, sequenced in a study of cytomegalovirus exposure and HLA in healthy donors. Primers: 60 Vbeta forward and 13 Jbeta reverse. Assay: immunoSEQ multiplex PCR; the TCRdb copy retains only in-frame clones and omits some. The table lists 180,000 or so clones, 82% of them singletons. The material sequenced was PBMCs. The origin of the receptors is a boy younger than 10 in good health and CMV-seronegative.

CDR3 DNA sequence: TGTGCCAGCAGTTACGGGCAGGGATTAAATGGCTACACCTTC. Amino acids: CASSYGQGLNGYTF. The V gene is TRBV6-6, the J gene TRBJ1-2; a weak D match, TRBD1 (5 bases). Trimming left V 2 bases short and J 6 bases short, with 13 bases between. The CDR3 runs to 14 residues. CDR1 is MNHNY, CDR2 SVGAGI, per germline (reference sequence).

In this sample, this clone turned up a few times. This rearrangement joins TRBV18 to TRBJ1-1; D is perhaps TRBD1 (6 bases). V was trimmed by 3 bases and J by 5 bases, leaving 16 bases between them. CDR3 length: 15 amino acids. Germline CDR1 reads KGHSH; CDR2 reads LQKENI. The CDR3, as DNA: TGTGCCAGCTCACCTGAAGTTGCAGGGGTGACTGAAGCTTTCTTT. This translates into CASSPEVAGVTEAFF.

This clone has more than one count but fewer than ten. The chain combines TRBV10-3 with TRBJ2-1, with 12 bases identical to TRBD2. CDR3 size: 18 residues. V lost 5 bases, J lost 6 bases, and 14 bases stayed unmatched. From germline, CDR1 is ENHRY and CDR2 SYGVKD. As DNA, the CDR3 is TGTGCCATCAGTTCCAAACATCGGACTAGCGGGACCTCCAATGAGCAGTTCTTC. Amino acid sequence: CAISSKHRTSGTSNEQFF.

This rearrangement joins TRBV6-5 to TRBJ1-2; TRBD1 matches 9 bases. Germline V gene sequence: CDR1 MNHEY, CDR2 SVGAGI. Trimming removed 6 bases from V and 8 bases from J; junction bases left unmatched: 4. The CDR3 runs to 12 residues. The CDR3 loop reads CASSDRGNGYTF. In DNA, the CDR3 is TGTGCCAGCAGCGACAGGGGGAACGGCTACACCTTC.

This clone occurred once. The V gene is TRBV29-1, the J gene TRBJ1-1; D remains unclear. CDR1 SQVTM and CDR2 ANQGSEA come from the germline V gene. The CDR3 spans 15 residues. Trimming left V 6 bases short and J 0 bases short, with 17 bases between. The CDR3 spells CSVEPKLQMNTEAFF. The CDR3 nucleotides are TGCAGCGTCGAGCCGAAATTACAGATGAACACTGAAGCTTTCTTT.

The rearrangement joins TRBV2 to TRBJ1-6; possible D gene TRBD1, 5 bases. V gave up 6 bases and J gave up 0 bases, with 9 bases separating them. Germline lookup yields CDR1 SNHLY and CDR2 FYNNEI. The CDR3 contains 15 residues. DNA of the CDR3: TGTGCCAGCAGGGGGCCAGTCTCCTATAATTCACCCCTCCACTTT. This sequence encodes CASRGPVSYNSPLHF.

The chain has TRBV4-1 and TRBJ1-1, with TRBD1 matching 7 bases. Per germline, CDR1 MGHRA and CDR2 YSYEKL. The CDR3 runs to 14 residues. V lost 4 bases and J lost 0; bases outside the gene matches: 2. The CDR3 coding sequence is TGCGCCAGCAGCCCGGGACAGATGAACACTGAAGCTTTCTTT. Translation gives CASSPGQMNTEAFF.

This chain uses TRBV19 with TRBJ1-6; the D gene is possibly TRBD1 (6 bases). V lost 5 bases to trimming and J lost 8 bases, with 13 bases between them. Germline V gives CDR1 LNHDA, CDR2 SQIVND (reference sequence). This CDR3 comprises 14 residues. This chain's CDR3 is CASSWKNRDSPLHF. DNA for the CDR3: TGTGCCAGTAGTTGGAAGAACAGGGATTCACCCCTCCACTTT.

This sequence joins TRBV6-5 and TRBJ1-6; 9 bases are a match to TRBD1. This CDR3 contains 14 residues. From germline, CDR1 is MNHEY and CDR2 SVGAGI. V trimming: 5 bases; J trimming: 8 bases; junction bases outside the gene matches: 4. The DNA of the CDR3 is TGTGCCAGCAGTCTGGACAGGGGTGATTCACCCCTCCACTTT. Residues: CASSLDRGDSPLHF.

The chain uses TRBV27 and TRBJ2-7, with unresolved D. Deletions cut 5 bases from V and 3 bases from J, with 11 bases between. Germline V gene data show CDR1 as MNHEY and CDR2 as SMNVEV (reference sequence). This CDR3 spans 13 amino acids. CDR3 in DNA: TGTGCCAGCAGTATCGGCAGGAACTACGAGCAGTACTTC. Translating it yields CASSIGRNYEQYF.

The chain couples TRBV18 to TRBJ2-1, with TRBD1 matching 7 bases. This CDR3 has 17 residues. V lost 3 bases, J lost 5 bases, and 13 bases stayed unmatched. Germline CDR1 is KGHSH and CDR2 is LQKENI. CDR3 nucleotides: TGTGCCAGCTCACCTATCCCGGGGCAGGGGGTCCACAATGAGCAGTTCTTC. Residues: CASSPIPGQGVHNEQFF. The variable domain in full, completed from reference TRBV18 and TRBJ2-1, reads NAGVMQNPRHLVRRRGQEARLRCSPMKGHSHVYWYRQLPEEGLKFMVYLQKENIIDESGMPKERFSAEFPKEGPSILRIQQVVRGDSAAYFCASSPIPGQGVHNEQFFGPGTRLTVL.

This clone was recorded only once. The chain uses TRBV19 and TRBJ1-4; D is possibly TRBD1 (5 bases). The CDR3 extends over 13 amino acids. Germline values: CDR1 LNHDA, CDR2 SQIVND (reference sequence). V lost 8 bases and J lost 6, with 13 bases in between. DNA of the CDR3: TGTGCCAGTGGAGATCGGGGGGATGAAAAACTGTTTTTT. Protein: CASGDRGDEKLFF.

This rearrangement joins TRBV27 to TRBJ2-3, with D hard to call. CDR1 and CDR2 (germline): MNHEY, SMNVEV (reference sequence). This CDR3 contains 14 residues. With 2 bases removed from V and 2 bases from J, the gap between germline ends came to 8 bases. CDR3 nucleotides: TGTGCCAGCAGTTTAGCTAGTCCCACAGATACGCAGTATTTT. Translation gives CASSLASPTDTQYF.

In its sample, this clone was seen a few times. This chain connects TRBV7-9 to TRBJ2-2; maybe TRBD1 (6 bases). Deletions cut 2 bases from V and 4 bases from J, with 11 bases between. CDR1 is SEHNR, CDR2 FQNEAQ, per germline (reference sequence). The CDR3 has 15 amino acids. As DNA, the CDR3 is TGTGCCAGCAGCTTAACCCAGGGGCTCACCGGGGAGCTGTTTTTT. Protein product: CASSLTQGLTGELFF.

This clone was seen only a few times. The V call is TRBV6-5, the J call TRBJ2-3, with D possibly matching TRBD2 (6 bases). The CDR3 is 13 residues long. Trimming shortened V by 8 bases and J by 1 base, and 10 bases separated the two germline ends. Looked up from germline, CDR1 is MNHEY and CDR2 is SVGAGI. This chain's CDR3 is CASSRGGTDTQYF. CDR3 in DNA: TGTGCCAGCTCTCGCGGGGGCACAGATACGCAGTATTTT.

This clone was seen only a few times. The chain is built from TRBV7-2 and TRBJ2-7; perhaps TRBD1 as D (7 bases). Looked up from germline, CDR1 is SGHTA and CDR2 is FQGNSA. Trimming took 4 bases from V and 1 from J, leaving 14 bases between them. This CDR3 comprises 15 residues. The CDR3 bases are TGTGCCAGCAGCTGGGGGGCAGGGGGATCCTACGAGCAGTACTTC. Translated: CASSWGAGGSYEQYF.

The DNA for the CDR3 is TGTGCCAGCAGTCGCGCCGGGACAGGGGTCGACGGCTACACCTTC. This encodes CASSRAGTGVDGYTF. The chain combines TRBV5-4 with TRBJ1-2, with 10 bases identical to TRBD1. The CDR3 is made up of 15 amino acids. Trimming took 5 bases from V and 8 from J; bases not matched to a gene: 12. Germline V gives CDR1 SGHNT, CDR2 YYREEE (reference sequence).

Note on this clone: The same CDR3 also results from other DNA sequences found in this sample. The chain carries TRBV5-4 and TRBJ2-3; TRBD2 aligns across 10 bases. V was pared by 1 base and J by 4 bases, with 0 bases of the junction left unmatched. The germline gives CDR1 SGHNT, CDR2 YYREEE (reference sequence). The CDR3 length is 14 residues. The CDR3 is CASSLSGGADTQYF. CDR3 sequence (DNA): TGTGCCAGCAGCTTGAGCGGGGGGGCAGATACGCAGTATTTT.

This chain connects TRBV29-1 to TRBJ2-1, with a possible D match to TRBD1 (6 bases). With 3 bases removed from V and 6 bases from J, the gap between germline ends came to 15 bases. The CDR3 has 14 residues. CDR1 and CDR2 from the germline V gene are SQVTM and ANQGSEA. In DNA, the CDR3 is TGCAGCGTTGACCCGATCAGGGGAAGCAATGAGCAGTTCTTC. Translation gives CSVDPIRGSNEQFF.

This clone appeared a single time. The CDR3, as DNA: TGTGCCAGCAGCAGCCCGACAGGATCGAATTCACCCCTCCACTTT. Amino acids: CASSSPTGSNSPLHF. The chain uses TRBV5-6 and TRBJ1-6; D possibly corresponds to TRBD1 (6 bases). From germline, CDR1 is SGHDT and CDR2 YYEEEE. The V and J ends lost 4 bases and 7 bases respectively, with 15 bases between them. The CDR3 runs 15 residues.

J is TRBJ2-7 and V is TRBV2, with 9 bases matching TRBD1. CDR3 length: 13 residues. V trimming: 10 bases; J trimming: 2 bases; junction bases outside the gene matches: 6. Germline CDR1 SNHLY, CDR2 FYNNEI. CDR3 sequence: CATMGQGAYEQYF. CDR3 bases: TGTGCCACTATGGGACAGGGAGCCTACGAGCAGTACTTC.

This clone was seen more than once but under ten times. This chain uses TRBV23-1 with TRBJ2-4, with TRBD1 matching over 8 bases. TRBV23-1 is classed as an ORF, of uncertain function. The CDR3 consists of 18 residues. Losses at the gene ends were 2 bases for V and 0 bases for J; bases not matched to a gene: 9. The CDR3 reads CASSQGQGRSLAKNIQYF. The CDR3 coding sequence is TGCGCCAGCAGTCAAGGACAGGGCAGATCCCTAGCCAAAAACATTCAGTACTTC.

The table lists this clone with a few counts. This chain's CDR3 is CASSLTAYNEQFF. CDR3 in DNA: TGTGCCAGCAGCTTAACAGCCTACAATGAGCAGTTCTTC. The rearrangement uses TRBV7-2 and TRBJ2-1; D uncertain. The CDR3 loop spans 13 amino acids. In germline, CDR1 is SGHTA, CDR2 FQGNSA. V lost 2 bases and J 2 bases, leaving 4 bases between the germline ends. Looking up the rest from reference TRBV7-2 and TRBJ2-1 gives the full variable domain: GAGVSQSPSNKVTEKGKDVELRCDPISGHTALYWYRQSLGQGLEFLIYFQGNSAPDKSGLPSDRFSAERTGGSVSTLTIQRTQQEDSAVYLCASSLTAYNEQFFGPGTRLTVL.

The chain is built from TRBV6-1 and TRBJ2-3; TRBD1 agrees at 7 bases. Germline V gene sequence: CDR1 MNHNS, CDR2 SASEGT. The CDR3 has 15 amino acids. V was pared by 6 bases and J by 0 bases, with 6 bases of the junction left unmatched. CDR3 residues: CASRGVTGSTDTQYF. The CDR3 nucleotides read TGTGCCAGCAGAGGGGTGACAGGGAGCACAGATACGCAGTATTTT.